This TCR beta chain was profiled in a study of blood T cell repertoires in COVID-19. Trimming removed 3 bases at V and 3 bases at J, with 9 bases between. This CDR3 spans 13 amino acids. CDR1 and CDR2 from the germline V gene are MNHNS and SASEGT. Method: immunoSEQ multiplex PCR; TCRdb's copy keeps in-frame clones and lacks some. The table shows over 200,000 clones, with about 79% occurring only once. The chain couples TRBV6-1 to TRBJ2-7; D might be TRBD1 (6 bases). This clonotype originated in a man in his forties who had recovered from COVID-19. Sequenced sample: peripheral blood. This CDR3 reads CASSETGDYEQYF. The CDR3 region has the DNA TGTGCCAGCAGTGAGACAGGTGACTACGAGCAGTACTTC.